The rows below give T cell receptor beta chains drawn from one sample of a study of blood T cell repertoires in COVID-19. The data were produced by immunoSEQ multiplex PCR, yet TCRdb's version contains in-frame clones alone and is incomplete. Altogether roughly 230,000 clones are present, approximately 91% being singletons, with the ten largest covering about 0.65%. The source material was peripheral blood. These receptors all come from a human donor in a cohort sampled during active COVID-19. The CDR3 runs from the conserved cysteine through the conserved F or W. Each record gives: V gene, J gene, CDR3 protein.

>TRBV5-4|TRBJ2-7
CASSRDPGTGKYEQYF
>TRBV4-3|TRBJ1-2
CASSQDGGRGSKSDGYTF
>TRBV27|TRBJ2-3
CASSLIPPHGRSTDTQYF
>TRBV5-4|TRBJ1-1
CASRPEQGGTEAFF
>TRBV29-1|TRBJ1-1
CSVEPLPKVTGGQDSTEAFF
>TRBV24-1|TRBJ2-2
CATSEQGQGRTGELFF
>TRBV28|TRBJ2-7
CASSPRRLAGVGEQYF
>TRBV6-2/TRBV6-3|TRBJ2-3
CASSPMGLAGGRADTQYF
>TRBV30|TRBJ1-6
CAWSVTDNSPLHF
>TRBV6-2/TRBV6-3|TRBJ2-7
CASSQGLAYISYEQYF
>TRBV6-5|TRBJ2-7
CASSPRVAGSYEQYF
>TRBV6-4|TRBJ1-1
CASSLEGSNTEAFF
>TRBV7-6|TRBJ2-5
CASSPGGQETQYF
>TRBV11-2|TRBJ1-2
CASSSDRGVGYTF
>TRBV27|TRBJ1-1
CASRNRGRPIAEAFF
>TRBV5-1|TRBJ2-7
CASSSREVDEQYF
>TRBV6-5|TRBJ2-1
CASSHVTGDNEQFF
>TRBV6-2/TRBV6-3|TRBJ1-5
CASSTDRGFGNQPQHF
>TRBV28|TRBJ2-7
CASSFDEGGLQQYF
>TRBV2|TRBJ2-7
CASSLYGWSSYEQYF
>TRBV4-3|TRBJ1-4
CASSQASQGAINEKLFF
>TRBV4-3|TRBJ2-1
CASSRPHKGGGAYNEQFF
>TRBV5-1|TRBJ2-7
CASSLGQGVEQYF
>TRBV5-6|TRBJ1-2
CASSSLRTGLGYTF
>TRBV7-8|TRBJ2-7
CASSSTGMVYEQYF
>TRBV11-3|TRBJ2-7
CASSLDGEDEQYF
>TRBV4-3|TRBJ1-2
CASSQDLPSTGYINYGYTF
>TRBV7-2|TRBJ1-4
CASSLLDGEKLFF
>TRBV5-7|TRBJ1-6
CASSQERGCVDSPLHF
>TRBV7-8|TRBJ1-6
CASTWGVSYNSPLHF
>TRBV14|TRBJ1-1
CASSPYWSTEAFF
>TRBV3-1/TRBV3-2|TRBJ1-2
CASSQGQASDF
>TRBV19|TRBJ2-7
CASSWGLGYEQYF
>TRBV4-1|TRBJ2-7
CASSQGDRGSYEQYF
>TRBV7-2|TRBJ2-7
CASSLEPPGHITYEQYF
>TRBV10-3|TRBJ1-1
CAISGQDRDHTEAFF
>TRBV4-3|TRBJ2-3
CASSQDWRGSTDTQYF
>TRBV30|TRBJ1-2
CAQPGQYGYTF
>TRBV2|TRBJ2-7
CASSEGLRGPYEQYF
>TRBV28|TRBJ2-7
CASKPTSGIYEQYF
>TRBV4-1|TRBJ1-2
CASSQSHGYGYTF
>TRBV27|TRBJ2-7
CASSVRDRDYEQYF
>TRBV7-9|TRBJ1-2
CASSHPWTGGFGYTF
>TRBV9|TRBJ1-1
CASSVAGERTEAFF
>TRBV5-1|TRBJ1-1
CASSFSGTKTEAFF
>TRBV3-1/TRBV3-2|TRBJ1-2
CASSQAYNRPRTETNYGYTF
>TRBV15|TRBJ2-7
CATSRAVSYEQYF
>TRBV10-3|TRBJ2-7
CAISGVGTGDAEQYF
>TRBV6-5|TRBJ1-1
CASSRTGNTEAFF
>TRBV18|TRBJ2-7
CASSKGQGSYEQYF
>TRBV24-1|TRBJ2-7
CATSDFVESYEQYF
>TRBV5-8|TRBJ2-7
CASSSLTGSSEQYF
>TRBV12-5|TRBJ2-5
CASGLGGSQETQYF
>TRBV28|TRBJ1-1
CASSLGLQVGFEAFF
>TRBV28|TRBJ1-1
CASSLFTGVLGEAFF
>TRBV7-8|TRBJ2-7
CASSNTGRNSYEQYF
>TRBV5-1|TRBJ2-7
CASSSGLSTYEQYF